The clone carrying this T cell receptor (beta chain) was recorded at least ten times. The antigen is unknown. The library targeted TCRbeta and was prepared with unique molecular identifiers. Each CDR3 protein gets one entry after TCRdb re-called the PCR reads with MiXCR. The sample shows under 850,000 distinct CDR3 sequences, over 10% of them seen only once. The data stem from a study of T-cell reconstitution after alpha-beta-depleted transplantation in children. Germline CDR1 is DFQATT and CDR2 is SNEGSKA (reference sequence). This CDR3 spans 15 amino acids. V was trimmed by 4 bases and J by 2 bases, leaving 14 bases between them. Study results and caveats: Roughly two months post-transplant, alpha-beta T cells reportedly originated from several hundred graft clones that had expanded. From newly produced T cells came most of the T-cell counts and diversity one year after transplant. Several patients had high TCRbeta diversity at day 60; it came from surviving recipient T cells and thymic progenitors.

The input for sequencing was PBMCs, taken before TCRalphabeta/CD19-depleted stem cell transplant. V gene TRBV20-1 combines with J gene TRBJ2-2; tentatively, D is TRBD1 (6 bases). The source is a girl between 2 and 10 years old with congenital amegakaryocytic thrombocytopenia, due to receive a stem cell transplant. This chain's CDR3 is CSATLGAENTGELFF. As DNA, the CDR3 is TGCAGTGCTACCTTGGGGGCCGAAAACACCGGGGAGCTGTTTTTT.